The 2 T cell receptor beta chains reported below all come from one sample, sequenced in a study of cytomegalovirus exposure and HLA in healthy donors. It was with 60 Vbeta and 13 Jbeta primers that the PCR ran. Profiling relied on immunoSEQ multiplex PCR, and the TCRdb table lists in-frame clones only, not all of them. The profile covers roughly 200,000 clones, with 75% to 85% appearing a single time and about 0.63% taken by the ten largest. Source material: PBMCs. The source of these receptors is a boy between 10 and 17 years old in good health and CMV-seronegative.

The V call is TRBV4-1, the J call TRBJ2-2; 8 bases match TRBD2. Trimming took 0 bases from V and 4 from J; bases not matched to a gene: 13. Germline V gene sequence: CDR1 MGHRA, CDR2 YSYEKL. The CDR3 extends over 19 amino acids. The CDR3 protein is CASSQDSPGTRIATGELFF. CDR3 sequence (DNA): TGCGCCAGCAGCCAAGATAGCCCCGGGACTAGGATCGCCACCGGGGAGCTGTTTTTT.

This clone has only one observation. V usage is TRBV12-5 and J usage is TRBJ2-7; 8 positions agree with TRBD1. The junction had 5 bases not matched to a gene; V was cut back by 4 bases and J by 3 bases. The CDR3 extends over 14 amino acids. Germline CDR1 is LGHNT and CDR2 is FRNRAP. CDR3 in DNA: TGTGCTAGTGGTTCTTCCGGGACAGGCTACGAGCAGTACTTC. Encoded protein: CASGSSGTGYEQYF.